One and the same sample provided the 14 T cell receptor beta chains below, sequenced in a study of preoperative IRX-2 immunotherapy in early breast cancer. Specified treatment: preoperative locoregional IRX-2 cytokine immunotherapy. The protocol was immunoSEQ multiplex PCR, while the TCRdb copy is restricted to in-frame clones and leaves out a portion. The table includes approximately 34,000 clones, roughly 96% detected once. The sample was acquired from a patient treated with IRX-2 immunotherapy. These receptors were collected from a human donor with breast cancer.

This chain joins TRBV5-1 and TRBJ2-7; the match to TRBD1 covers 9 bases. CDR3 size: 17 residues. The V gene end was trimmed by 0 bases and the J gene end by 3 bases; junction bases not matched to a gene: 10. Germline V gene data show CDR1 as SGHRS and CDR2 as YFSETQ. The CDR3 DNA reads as TGCGCCAGCAGCTTGGGCACCGGGACAGGGTGGGACTACGAGCAGTACTTC. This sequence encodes CASSLGTGTGWDYEQYF.

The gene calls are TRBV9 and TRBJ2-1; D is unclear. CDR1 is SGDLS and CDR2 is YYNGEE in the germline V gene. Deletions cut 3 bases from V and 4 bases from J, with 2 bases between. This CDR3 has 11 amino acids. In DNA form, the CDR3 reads TGTGCCAGCAGCGGGTACAATGAGCAGTTCTTC. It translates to CASSGYNEQFF.

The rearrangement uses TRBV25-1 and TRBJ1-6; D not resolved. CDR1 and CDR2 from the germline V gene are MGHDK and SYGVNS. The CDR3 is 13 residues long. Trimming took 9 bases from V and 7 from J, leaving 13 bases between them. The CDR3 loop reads CASRNGWNSPLHF. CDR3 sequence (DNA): TGTGCCAGTAGGAACGGTTGGAATTCACCCCTCCACTTT.

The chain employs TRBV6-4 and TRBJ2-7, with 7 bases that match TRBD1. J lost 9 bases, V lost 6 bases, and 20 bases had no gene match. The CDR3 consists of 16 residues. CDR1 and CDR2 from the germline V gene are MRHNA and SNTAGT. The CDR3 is CASRVILRQGAWGQYF. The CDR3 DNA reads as TGTGCCAGCAGGGTAATCCTTAGACAGGGTGCCTGGGGGCAGTACTTC.

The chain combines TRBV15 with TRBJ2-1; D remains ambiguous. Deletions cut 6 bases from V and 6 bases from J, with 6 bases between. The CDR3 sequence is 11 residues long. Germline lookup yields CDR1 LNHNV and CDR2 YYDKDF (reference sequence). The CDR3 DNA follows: TGTGCCACCAGAGGTACCAATGAGCAGTTCTTC. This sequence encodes CATRGTNEQFF.

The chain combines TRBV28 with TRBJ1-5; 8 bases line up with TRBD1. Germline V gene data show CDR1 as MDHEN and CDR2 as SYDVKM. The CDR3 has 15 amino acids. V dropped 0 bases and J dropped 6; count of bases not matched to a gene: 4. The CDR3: CASSLWDRVGQPQHF. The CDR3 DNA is TGTGCCAGCAGTTTATGGGACAGGGTAGGTCAGCCCCAGCATTTT.

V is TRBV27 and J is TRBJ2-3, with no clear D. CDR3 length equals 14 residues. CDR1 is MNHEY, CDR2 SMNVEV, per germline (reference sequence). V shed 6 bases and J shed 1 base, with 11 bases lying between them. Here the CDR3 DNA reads TGTGCCAGCAGCCTCGGTTTCGGCACAGATACGCAGTATTTT. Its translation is CASSLGFGTDTQYF.

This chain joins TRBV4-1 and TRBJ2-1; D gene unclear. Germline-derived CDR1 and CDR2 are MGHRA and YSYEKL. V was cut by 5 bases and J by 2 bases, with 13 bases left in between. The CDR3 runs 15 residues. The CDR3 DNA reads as TGCGCCAGCAGCGGGGTACGGTACACCTACAATGAGCAGTTCTTC. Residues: CASSGVRYTYNEQFF.

CDR3 in DNA: TGTGCCAGCAGCGTAGAGCCGGCTCCCGGGGAGACCCAGTACTTC. It encodes CASSVEPAPGETQYF. V gene TRBV9 combines with J gene TRBJ2-5; D unresolved. Deletions cut 0 bases from V and 5 bases from J, with 14 bases between. Germline-derived CDR1 and CDR2 are SGDLS and YYNGEE. This CDR3 contains 15 residues.

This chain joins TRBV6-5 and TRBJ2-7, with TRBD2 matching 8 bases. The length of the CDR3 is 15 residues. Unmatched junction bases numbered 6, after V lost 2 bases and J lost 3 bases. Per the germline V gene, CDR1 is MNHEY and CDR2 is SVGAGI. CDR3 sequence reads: CASSYGRGLVYEQYF. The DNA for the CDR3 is TGTGCCAGCAGTTACGGACGGGGACTAGTCTACGAGCAGTACTTC.

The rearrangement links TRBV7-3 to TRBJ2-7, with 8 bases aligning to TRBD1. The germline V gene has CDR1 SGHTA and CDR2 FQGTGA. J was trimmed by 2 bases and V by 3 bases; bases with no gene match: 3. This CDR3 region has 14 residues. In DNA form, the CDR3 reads TGTGCCAGCAGCTTCGACAGGGGAACCTACGAGCAGTACTTC. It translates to CASSFDRGTYEQYF.

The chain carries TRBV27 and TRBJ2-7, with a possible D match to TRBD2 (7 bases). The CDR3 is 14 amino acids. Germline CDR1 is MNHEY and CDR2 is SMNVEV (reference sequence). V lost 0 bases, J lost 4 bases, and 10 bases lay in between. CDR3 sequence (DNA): TGTGCCAGCAGTTTATCAGGGGGGGGATACGAGCAGTACTTC. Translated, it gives CASSLSGGGYEQYF.

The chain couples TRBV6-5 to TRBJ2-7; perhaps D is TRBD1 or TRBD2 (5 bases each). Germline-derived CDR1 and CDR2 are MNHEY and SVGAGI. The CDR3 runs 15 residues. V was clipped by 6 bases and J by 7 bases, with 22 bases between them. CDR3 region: CASSKVQGSTGEQYF. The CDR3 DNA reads TGTGCCAGCAGCAAAGTCCAGGGTTCAACGGGGGAGCAGTACTTC.

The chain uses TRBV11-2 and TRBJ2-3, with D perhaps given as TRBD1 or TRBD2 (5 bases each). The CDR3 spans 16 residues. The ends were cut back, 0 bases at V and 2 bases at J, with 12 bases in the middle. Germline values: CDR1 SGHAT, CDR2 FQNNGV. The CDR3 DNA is TGTGCCAGCAGCTTAGATAGGGGACCCACCACAGATACGCAGTATTTT. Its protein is CASSLDRGPTTDTQYF.